Below are 19 T cell receptor beta chains sequenced from a single sample in a study of OX40 agonist ivuxolimab in advanced cancers. Profiling relied on immunoSEQ multiplex PCR, and the TCRdb table lists in-frame clones only, not all of them. This sample has some 69,000 clones, with about 93% found just once. The sequencing used CD4+ or CD8+ T cells sorted from blood, collected in a trial of the OX40 agonist ivuxolimab. The receptors stem from an adult with an advanced solid tumor such as melanoma, head and neck, liver or kidney cancer.

The gene calls are TRBV7-2 and TRBJ2-3; 7 bases agree with TRBD2. Germline values: CDR1 SGHTA, CDR2 FQGNSA. The length of the CDR3 is 19 residues. V gave up 3 bases and J gave up 3 bases; unmatched junction bases: 18. The CDR3 nucleotides are TGTGCCAGCAGCTTCCGGGGTGGGTGGCGGGAGCGCTTTACAGATACGCAGTATTTT. Translating it yields CASSFRGGWRERFTDTQYF.

This rearrangement joins TRBV21-1 to TRBJ1-1. TRBV21-1 is assigned pseudogene status. The CDR3 is 14 residues long. CDR3 bases: TGTGCCAGCAGCAAAAGGGTGCGTAGGCCTGAAGCTTTCTTT. It is translated as CASSKRVRRPEAFF.

The chain carries TRBV7-3 and TRBJ2-7, with a weak D call TRBD1 (6 bases). The germline V gene has CDR1 SGHTA and CDR2 FQGTGA. Trimming pared 4 bases from V and 9 bases from J, leaving 10 bases between. The CDR3 contains 11 residues. The CDR3 DNA is TGTGCCAGCAGCTCACAGGGACGGCAGTACTTC. It yields the protein CASSSQGRQYF.

This clone was seen only once. The rearrangement uses TRBV6-1 and TRBJ1-1, with D hard to call. V dropped 4 bases and J dropped 1 base, with 7 bases sitting between them. CDR1 and CDR2 (germline): MNHNS, SASEGT. This CDR3 is 13 amino acids long. The CDR3 nucleotides read TGTGCCAGCAGTGCTAACGGGAACACTGAAGCTTTCTTT. Translated, it gives CASSANGNTEAFF.

The rearrangement uses TRBV18 and TRBJ1-4; no definite D call. The V end lost 3 bases, the J end lost 12 bases, and 8 bases lay between the germline ends. There are 11 residues in the CDR3. Germline loops: CDR1 KGHSH, CDR2 LQKENI. The CDR3 sequence is CASSPGGELFF. CDR3 bases: TGTGCCAGCTCACCCGGCGGGGAACTGTTTTTT.

This clone has just one count. This chain connects TRBV29-1 to TRBJ2-5; D uncertain. Looked up from germline, CDR1 is SQVTM and CDR2 is ANQGSEA. V gave up 7 bases and J gave up 5 bases, with 14 bases separating them. This CDR3 contains 12 residues. CDR3 region: CSAQVAYETQYF. CDR3 nucleotide sequence: TGCAGCGCCCAAGTGGCTTATGAGACCCAGTACTTC.

J is TRBJ2-5 and V is TRBV21-1; the table's D call, TRBD2, was not checked against the DNA. TRBV21-1 is marked as a pseudogene. This CDR3 comprises 12 residues. CDR3 nucleotide sequence: TGTGCCAGCAGCAATAGCGGAGAGACCCAGTACTTC. Translating it yields CASSNSGETQYF.

The chain has TRBV7-2 and TRBJ1-4, with D possibly matching TRBD1 (5 bases). This CDR3 region has 13 residues. Trimming stripped 5 bases from V and 5 bases from J, with 9 bases between. Germline CDR1 is SGHTA and CDR2 is FQGNSA. The DNA of the CDR3 is TGTGCCAGCAGCCCCGACAGAAATGAAAAACTGTTTTTT. Translation gives CASSPDRNEKLFF.

The chain links TRBV7-6 to TRBJ2-5; 8 bases line up with TRBD1. The DNA end is more similar to TRBJ2-7, so the J call may be wrong. Germline-derived CDR1 and CDR2 are SGHVS and FNYEAQ. The CDR3 spans 15 residues. DNA of the CDR3: TGTGCCAGCAGCTTAGGGACAGGGACCTCCTACGAGCAGTACTTC. It translates to CASSLGTGTSYEQYF.

The chain is built from TRBV6-1 and TRBJ1-2, with D uncertain. CDR3 length: 12 amino acids. The ends were cut back, 6 bases at V and 3 bases at J, with 8 bases in the middle. Germline values: CDR1 MNHNS, CDR2 SASEGT. CDR3 amino acids: CASRWADYGYTF. The DNA of the CDR3 is TGTGCCAGCAGATGGGCCGACTATGGCTACACCTTC.

This clone was recorded once. The rearrangement joins TRBV6-5 to TRBJ1-2; a possible D gene is TRBD1 (5 bases). The germline CDR1 and CDR2 sequences are MNHEY and SVGAGI. Trimming removed 5 bases from V and 1 base from J, with 8 bases in between. This CDR3 has 13 amino acids. The CDR3 reads CASSKGVNYGYTF. In DNA, the CDR3 is TGTGCCAGCAGTAAAGGGGTTAACTATGGCTACACCTTC.

This sequence joins TRBV4-2 and TRBJ1-5; D is undetermined. The germline CDR1 and CDR2 sequences are LGHNA and YNFKEQ. V gave up 0 bases and J gave up 2 bases, with 11 bases separating them. The CDR3 extends over 16 amino acids. As DNA, the CDR3 is TGTGCCAGCAGCCAAGATCTAGGGAATGGCAATCAGCCCCAGCATTTT. As protein: CASSQDLGNGNQPQHF.

The sample holds a few counts of this clone. CDR3 bases: TGTGCCACCGAGACAGGGAACACTGAAGCTTTCTTT. Protein product: CATETGNTEAFF. This chain connects TRBV6-5 to TRBJ1-1, with D perhaps matching TRBD1 (6 bases). Trimming removed 10 bases at V and 1 base at J, with 10 bases between. The CDR3 runs 12 residues. Germline V lookup: CDR1 MNHEY, CDR2 SVGAGI.

This sequence joins TRBV7-2 and TRBJ2-1; 7 nucleotides line up with TRBD2. The CDR3 is 14 amino acids. Trimming removed 2 bases from V and 8 bases from J; junction bases left unmatched: 6. Germline lookup yields CDR1 SGHTA and CDR2 FQGNSA. CDR3 region: CASSLRREGYEQFF. In DNA, the CDR3 is TGTGCCAGCAGCTTAAGGAGGGAGGGCTATGAGCAGTTCTTC.

The chain couples TRBV7-2 to TRBJ2-3; 7 bases line up with TRBD2. The junction had 8 bases not matched to a gene; V was cut back by 5 bases and J by 0 bases. The CDR3 spans 16 residues. CDR1 SGHTA and CDR2 FQGNSA come from the germline V gene. CDR3 residues: CASSATGGTSTDTQYF. The CDR3 DNA is TGTGCCAGCAGCGCCACGGGAGGCACTAGCACAGATACGCAGTATTTT.

This clone was seen only once. The chain combines TRBV5-6 with TRBJ2-3, with 8 bases identical to TRBD1. The ends lost 3 bases at V and 1 base at J; junction bases unmatched: 1. CDR1 is SGHDT and CDR2 is YYEEEE in the germline V gene. CDR3 length: 14 residues. In nucleotides, the CDR3 is TGTGCCAGCAGCTCGACAGGGGGCACAGATACGCAGTATTTT. Residues: CASSSTGGTDTQYF.

The chain has TRBV2 and TRBJ2-5; TRBD1 agrees at 9 bases. J gave up 5 bases and V 10 bases, and 5 bases lay outside the gene matches. The CDR3 sequence is 12 residues long. Per the germline V gene, CDR1 is SNHLY and CDR2 is FYNNEI. As DNA, the CDR3 is TGTGCCACACAGGGGGCGGCCGAGACCCAGTACTTC. As protein: CATQGAAETQYF.

V gene TRBV6-5 combines with J gene TRBJ1-1, with D uncertain. The CDR3 length is 11 residues. Looked up from germline, CDR1 is MNHEY and CDR2 is SVGAGI. V lost 6 bases and J lost 1, with 3 bases in between. The CDR3 is CASRANTEAFF. CDR3 sequence (DNA): TGTGCCAGCAGGGCGAACACTGAAGCTTTCTTT.

The CDR3 loop reads CASSEPGQHQAYEQYF. CDR3 nucleotide sequence: TGTGCCAGCAGCGAGCCAGGACAGCACCAGGCGTACGAGCAGTACTTC. The chain uses TRBV9 and TRBJ2-7; D may be TRBD1 (6 bases). V was shortened by 3 bases and J by 4 bases, with 20 bases between the two germline ends. CDR3 size: 16 residues. Germline assignment: CDR1 SGDLS and CDR2 YYNGEE.